This T cell receptor (beta chain) was recovered during a study of blood T cells in healthy people across ages (dated by TCRdb to 2014 to 2015). Notes on the research overall: In model experiments, template switching captured roughly one uniquely barcoded TCR beta cDNA molecule for every two T cells. The study measured age-related changes in TCR beta repertoire diversity using deep sequencing normalized with unique cDNA molecular identifiers. The donors were divided into four age groups: young (average around 15 years), middle-aged (roughly 40), aged (approximately 59) and long-lived (82). Donors of different ages were randomly distributed across sequencing lanes to avoid experimental bias. Two additional independent replicas of 1 million unique cDNA reads from the same blood draw were analyzed for two donors (one aged 18 to 29 and one aged 80 or older).

The library was prepared using 5' RACE. The instrument was an Illumina HiSeq 2500. The second PCR ran for about 6 to 11 cycles and used a J-beta primer mix along with a sample-barcoded 5' primer. A template-switch 5' adaptor carrying 12 random nucleotides introduced a unique molecular identifier onto each TCR beta cDNA molecule. Each sample yielded at least 3 million CDR3-containing paired-end reads. All of the RNA was converted into first-strand cDNA using the Mint cDNA synthesis kit, with a TRBC-specific oligonucleotide serving as the primer. Following uracil-DNA glycosylase treatment, a first 18-cycle PCR with universal primers M1SS and BC2_uni_R was performed on all cDNA. As for how the authors treated the data: For normalization, 1 million high-quality reads, each with a distinct molecular identifier, were randomly selected from each sample. Reads with shared molecular identifiers were discarded instead of being binned into consensus sequences. MiTCR, set to a Q25 quality threshold and the strictest error-elimination algorithm, was used for CDR3 identification, clonotype clustering and error correction. A nonparametric unseen species model using Euler transformation provided a lower-bound estimate of total TCR beta diversity. TCRdb applied fastp at Q25 and MiXCR to the public reads, then kept only in-frame beta chains. Every entry covers one CDR3 protein and lists the most common genes and DNA from its rows. These V and J calls rely on TCRdb rather than the paper's analysis. The sample contains 1.5 million to 2 million distinct CDR3 sequences, roughly 52% of them found a single time. The ten largest clones capture roughly 2% of the sample.

Systemically healthy Caucasian individuals from Russia, roughly 40 in total and aged roughly 6 to 100 years, were included as donors. Each donor gave about 9.2 milliliters of peripheral blood, drawn into EDTA-treated Vacutainer tubes. Ficoll-Paque density-gradient centrifugation was used to isolate PBMCs, with at least 6.5 million per sample. Trizol reagent was used to extract total RNA from PBMCs, with at least 6 micrograms per sample. For every donor, an aliquot of PBMCs went through flow cytometry to measure the percentages of naive CD45RAhigh/CD27high T cells. General findings and caveats noted by the study authors: Estimates of total diversity from one million sequenced T cells were regarded as lower bounds and underestimates. Since profiling was done on bulk unsorted PBMCs, naive and antigen-experienced compartments could not be conclusively compared. Observed TCR beta diversity per million T cells fell roughly linearly with age, and a significant reduction was already apparent by age about 43. The CMV infection status of donors was not known, potentially confounding age-related changes in expanded clonotypes. Observed TCR beta diversity correlated strongly with the percentage of naive T cells measured by flow cytometry. Compared with the aged group, the long-lived group had more naive CD4+ T cells, fewer expanded clones and increased TCR diversity, a pattern suggesting age selection.

Of note for this clonotype: Which antigen it targets is not known. Nothing much larger sits one base from this clone, and base qualities are not available.

The sample comprised blood. This TCR came from a woman between 35 and 50 years old in good health.

The DNA is as follows: TGTGCCAGCAGCTTGATTACTAGCGAGCAGTACTTC. The translation is CASSLITSEQYF. The chain is assembled from TRBV5-5 and TRBJ2-7; perhaps TRBD2 is the D gene, with 5 bases matching. CDR1 and CDR2 are read off the germline V gene (reference sequence) as SGHKS and YYEKEE. V was cut back by 1 base and J by 6 bases, leaving a gap of 8 bases between them. The CDR3 spans 12 residues, from the cysteine through the phenylalanine. Only the CDR3 DNA stays, 36 bases, in frame from base 1.